Following are 24 T cell receptor beta chains from one sample sequenced in a study of blood T cells in healthy people across ages. The second PCR ran 7 to 11 cycles with a sample-barcoded 5' primer and J-beta primers. TCRdb called the 5' RACE reads again in MiXCR, with one record for every CDR3 protein. In the table there are over 750,000 distinct CDR3 sequences, about 25% of which are singletons. The sample was also linked to a second study, of T cells of mothers and their children.

The sample was blood. All receptors come from a boy aged 10-17 years in good health.

The chain links TRBV14 to TRBJ1-2; TRBD1 might be the D (5 bases). Trimming left V 7 bases short and J 0 bases short, with 18 bases between. This CDR3 has 16 residues. The V gene's germline CDR1 is SGHDN and CDR2 FVKESK. The CDR3 DNA follows: TGTGCCAGCATCAACTCCGCCCGGGGACCTAACTATGGCTACACCTTC. This encodes CASINSARGPNYGYTF.

This clonotype appeared a few times. The genes are TRBV5-6 and TRBJ2-1; 9 nucleotides align to TRBD2. This CDR3 comprises 15 residues. The V and J ends lost 2 bases and 6 bases, in that order; junction bases with no gene match: 6. Germline assignment: CDR1 SGHDT and CDR2 YYEEEE. CDR3 in DNA: TGTGCCAGCAGCTTTAGCGGGAGCTGGGGCAATGAGCAGTTCTTC. Translation: CASSFSGSWGNEQFF.

This clonotype was counted between two and nine times. The chain links TRBV28 to TRBJ2-1; a possible D gene is TRBD2 (6 bases). The CDR3 is made up of 17 amino acids. Germline lookup yields CDR1 MDHEN and CDR2 SYDVKM. V was trimmed by 3 bases and J by 2 bases, leaving 17 bases between them. CDR3 residues: CASSFLIWEATYNEQFF. Here the CDR3 DNA reads TGTGCCAGCAGTTTTCTGATCTGGGAGGCAACCTACAATGAGCAGTTCTTC.

A single count supports this clonotype. V gene TRBV6-6 combines with J gene TRBJ2-3, with D perhaps TRBD2 (6 bases). Germline CDR1 MNHNY, CDR2 SVGAGI (reference sequence). Trimming shortened V by 5 bases and J by 1 base, and 13 bases separated the two germline ends. The CDR3 runs to 15 residues. The CDR3 loop is CASSTPGGGTDTQYF. CDR3 nucleotide sequence: TGTGCCAGCAGTACCCCAGGCGGGGGCACAGATACGCAGTATTTT.

The CDR3 nucleotides are TGCAGTGCTATCGGCGCTAGAGGTGGAAACATTCAGTACTTC. It specifies CSAIGARGGNIQYF. This chain connects TRBV20-1 to TRBJ2-4; D unresolved. CDR3 length equals 14 residues. CDR1 is DFQATT and CDR2 is SNEGSKA in the germline V gene (reference sequence). Trimming cost V 4 bases and J 6 bases, with 16 bases left between them.

This clonotype was detected only a few times. Compared with germline, one end of the junction differs, possibly owing to a read error. This sequence joins TRBV6-2 or TRBV6-3 and TRBJ2-5; D gene unclear. The CDR3 extends over 13 amino acids. CDR1 and CDR2 from the germline V gene are MNHEY and SVGEGT. The CDR3 loop is CASSDRAQETRYF. The CDR3 DNA is TGTGCCAGCAGTGACCGGGCTCAAGAGACCCGGTACTTC.

The rearrangement links TRBV29-1 to TRBJ2-7; the D gene is possibly TRBD1 (6 bases). Trimming cost V 7 bases and J 3 bases, with 19 bases left between them. In germline, CDR1 is SQVTM, CDR2 ANQGSEA. This CDR3 region has 14 residues. CDR3 in amino acids: CSGLLQGSHYEQYF. The CDR3 DNA reads as TGCAGCGGGCTCCTTCAGGGGTCCCACTACGAGCAGTACTTC.

A note on this clonotype: Being one base from a much bigger clone, this may be a read error. V usage is TRBV12-3 or TRBV12-4 and J usage is TRBJ2-3, with 11 bases aligning to TRBD1. CDR3 length: 14 residues. CDR3: CASSRTGGTDAQYF. Written as DNA, the CDR3 is TGTGCCAGCAGTCGGACAGGGGGCACAGATGCGCAGTATTTT.

This chain joins TRBV4-1 and TRBJ2-3, with TRBD1 identical over 8 bases. Germline-derived CDR1 and CDR2 are MGHRA and YSYEKL. Losses at the gene ends were 0 bases for V and 2 bases for J; bases not matched to a gene: 7. The CDR3 is made up of 17 amino acids. DNA of the CDR3: TGCGCCAGCAGCCAAGATCCCGGGACAGGCCTCACAGATACGCAGTATTTT. This gives the protein CASSQDPGTGLTDTQYF.

This clonotype occurred a few times. The V call is TRBV9, the J call TRBJ1-2, with 7 bases fitting TRBD1. This CDR3 contains 15 residues. V gave up 0 bases and J gave up 2 bases; unmatched junction bases: 4. The V gene's germline CDR1 is SGDLS and CDR2 YYNGEE. The CDR3 loop is CASSVALTGNYGYTF. CDR3 in DNA: TGTGCCAGCAGCGTAGCCCTGACAGGGAACTATGGCTACACCTTC.

This chain links TRBV7-9 with TRBJ2-7; no definite D call. The CDR3 extends over 13 amino acids. Deletions cut 4 bases from V and 5 bases from J, with 12 bases between. CDR1 is SEHNR, CDR2 FQNEAQ, per germline (reference sequence). Written as DNA, the CDR3 is TGTGCCAGCAGCTCGGACCCCAGCGACGAGCAGTACTTC. The encoded protein is CASSSDPSDEQYF.

The CDR3 DNA sequence: TGTGCCAGCAGCTTTCCGGGGATGTATGGCTACACCTTC. Encoded protein: CASSFPGMYGYTF. The chain couples TRBV7-9 to TRBJ1-2; D is unclear. Germline CDR1 and CDR2: SEHNR and FQNEAQ (reference sequence). The CDR3 consists of 13 residues. The V end was cut by 3 bases, the J end by 5 bases, with 10 bases between.

This clonotype was seen a handful of times. V is TRBV29-1 and J is TRBJ2-7, with 9 bases identical to TRBD2. The CDR3 contains 18 residues. In germline, CDR1 is SQVTM, CDR2 ANQGSEA. The J segment lost 2 bases and the V segment lost 1 base, leaving 15 bases of the junction unmatched. The CDR3 reads CSVEGGPEKASGTYEQYF. CDR3 DNA: TGCAGCGTTGAAGGAGGGCCTGAAAAGGCTAGCGGGACCTACGAGCAGTACTTC.

This clonotype was observed a few times. V and J are TRBV7-2 and TRBJ2-7; D is undetermined. The CDR3 has 14 residues. Germline values: CDR1 SGHTA, CDR2 FQGNSA. V gave up 5 bases and J gave up 1 base, with 12 bases separating them. DNA for the CDR3: TGTGCCAGCAGCGCTAAACTGGCATCCTACGAGCAGTACTTC. Amino acids: CASSAKLASYEQYF.

This clonotype was recorded a few times. In this CDR3 the conserved last residue, phenylalanine or tryptophan, is missing, so a read error is likely. V and J are TRBV4-3 and TRBJ1-1; D not certain. Trimming pared 5 bases from V and 7 bases from J, leaving 11 bases between. The CDR3 has 12 residues. CDR1 is LGHNA and CDR2 is YSLEER in the germline V gene. This chain's CDR3 is CASSVGAGEAFV. CDR3 nucleotides: TGCGCCAGCAGCGTGGGAGCTGGTGAAGCTTTCGTT.

This clonotype was counted ten times or more. The V call is TRBV29-1, the J call TRBJ2-5; D uncertain. Trimming cost V 3 bases and J 5 bases, with 10 bases left between them. The CDR3 consists of 12 residues. CDR1 SQVTM and CDR2 ANQGSEA come from the germline V gene. CDR3 in amino acids: CSVDKGPETQYF. The CDR3, as DNA: TGCAGCGTTGATAAGGGCCCGGAGACCCAGTACTTC.

This clonotype was counted a few times. The genes are TRBV10-2 and TRBJ1-2, with D possibly matching TRBD1 (5 bases). The CDR3 extends over 12 amino acids. The germline V and J ends were trimmed by 3 bases and 7 bases, with 9 bases remaining between them. Germline assignment: CDR1 WSHSY and CDR2 SAAADI. In DNA, the CDR3 is TGCGCCAGCAGTGAACGGACATCTGGCTACACCTTC. It is translated as CASSERTSGYTF.

This clonotype was seen more than once but under ten times. The chain is built from TRBV7-9 and TRBJ2-5; maybe TRBD1 (6 bases). Germline assignment: CDR1 SEHNR and CDR2 FQNEAQ (reference sequence). Trimming pared 6 bases from V and 1 base from J, leaving 21 bases between. The CDR3 spans 17 residues. Here the CDR3 DNA reads TGTGCCAGCAGTCCCTTCGCAGGGGTCGGTCCCCAAGAGACCCAGTACTTC. Protein sequence: CASSPFAGVGPQETQYF.

This clonotype was detected only a few times. The V and J genes are TRBV20-1 and TRBJ2-5; 9 nucleotides align to TRBD1. TRBJ2-1 matches the DNA end more closely, so the J call is doubtful. This CDR3 region has 15 residues. Germline assignment: CDR1 DFQATT and CDR2 SNEGSKA (reference sequence). The CDR3 DNA reads TGCAGTGCTAGAGATCGGGACAGGGTGTGGGATGAGCAGTTCTTC. This gives the protein CSARDRDRVWDEQFF.

V and J are TRBV3-1 and TRBJ2-2, with a tentative D call TRBD1 (6 bases). V was shortened by 3 bases and J by 1 base, with 15 bases between the two germline ends. The CDR3 is 17 residues long. The V gene's germline CDR1 is LGHDT and CDR2 YNNKEL (reference sequence). The DNA of the CDR3 is TGTGCCAGCAGCCAGGGACACCAGACCATGAACACCGGGGAGCTGTTTTTT. Translating gives CASSQGHQTMNTGELFF.

About this clonotype itself: Without the conserved terminal phenylalanine or tryptophan, this CDR3 likely stems from a read error. V usage is TRBV5-1 and J usage is TRBJ2-6; D unclear. V was pared by 0 bases and J by 11 bases, with 6 bases between. The germline V gene encodes CDR1 SGHRS and CDR2 YFSETQ. This CDR3 contains 12 residues. CDR3 sequence: CASSLEGHVLTN. CDR3 in DNA: TGCGCCAGCAGCTTGGAAGGACACGTCCTGACTAAC.

The chain is built from TRBV12-3 or TRBV12-4 and TRBJ2-7; 7 nucleotides agree with TRBD2. The trim removed 6 bases at V and 2 bases at J, leaving 4 bases unmatched. The CDR3 runs to 13 residues. CDR3 protein: CASSREETYEQYF. The CDR3 region has the DNA TGTGCCAGCAGCCGGGAGGAAACCTACGAGCAGTACTTC.

The rearrangement joins TRBV12-5 to TRBJ1-5; the D gene is possibly TRBD1 (6 bases). The CDR3 sequence is 16 residues long. Looked up from germline, CDR1 is LGHNT and CDR2 is FRNRAP. Trimming removed 0 bases at V and 1 base at J, with 10 bases between. Here the CDR3 DNA reads TGTGCTAGTGGTTTGGTTTCCGGACAGAGCAATCAGCCCCAGCATTTT. This sequence encodes CASGLVSGQSNQPQHF.

This clonotype was counted only a few times. V is TRBV29-1 and J is TRBJ2-1; D ambiguous. Germline V gene lookup returns CDR1 SQVTM and CDR2 ANQGSEA. This CDR3 comprises 12 residues. The V end lost 7 bases, the J end lost 8 bases, and 15 bases lay between the germline ends. Here the CDR3 reads CSARVRIHEQFF. In DNA form, the CDR3 reads TGCAGCGCCCGGGTTCGGATCCATGAGCAGTTCTTC.